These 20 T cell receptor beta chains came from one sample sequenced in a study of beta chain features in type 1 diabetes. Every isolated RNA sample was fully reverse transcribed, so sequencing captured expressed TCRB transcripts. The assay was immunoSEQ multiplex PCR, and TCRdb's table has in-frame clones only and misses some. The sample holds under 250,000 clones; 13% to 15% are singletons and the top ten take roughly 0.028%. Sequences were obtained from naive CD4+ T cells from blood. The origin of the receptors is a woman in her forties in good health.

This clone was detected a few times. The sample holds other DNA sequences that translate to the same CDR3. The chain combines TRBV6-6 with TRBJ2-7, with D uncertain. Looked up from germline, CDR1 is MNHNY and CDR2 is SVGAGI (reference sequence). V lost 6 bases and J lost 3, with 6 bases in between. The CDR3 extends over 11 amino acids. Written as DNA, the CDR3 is TGTGCCAGCAGCCCTAACTACGAGCAGTACTTC. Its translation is CASSPNYEQYF.

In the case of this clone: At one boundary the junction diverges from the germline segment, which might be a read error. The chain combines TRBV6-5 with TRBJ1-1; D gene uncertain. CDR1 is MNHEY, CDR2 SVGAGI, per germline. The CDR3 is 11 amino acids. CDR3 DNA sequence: TGTGCCAGCAGTTACAACAGTGAAGCTTTCTTT. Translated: CASSYNSEAFF.

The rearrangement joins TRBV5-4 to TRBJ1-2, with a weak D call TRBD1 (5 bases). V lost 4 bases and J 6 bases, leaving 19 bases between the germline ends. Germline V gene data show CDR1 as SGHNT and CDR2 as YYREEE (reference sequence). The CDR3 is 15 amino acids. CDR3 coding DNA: TGTGCCAGCAGCGCCGGGGGTTTAGTAGGGCATGGCTACACCTTC. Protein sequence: CASSAGGLVGHGYTF.

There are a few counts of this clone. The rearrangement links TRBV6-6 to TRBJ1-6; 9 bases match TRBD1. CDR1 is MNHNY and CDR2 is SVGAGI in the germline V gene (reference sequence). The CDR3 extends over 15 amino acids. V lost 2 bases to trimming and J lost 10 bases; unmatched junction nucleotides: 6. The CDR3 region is CASSYRTGGGSPLHF. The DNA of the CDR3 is TGTGCCAGCAGTTACCGCACAGGGGGCGGATCACCCCTCCACTTT.

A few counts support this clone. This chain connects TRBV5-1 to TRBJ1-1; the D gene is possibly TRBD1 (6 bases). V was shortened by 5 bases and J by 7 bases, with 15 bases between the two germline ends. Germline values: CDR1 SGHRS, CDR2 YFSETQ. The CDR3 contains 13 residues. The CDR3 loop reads CASSLQGKGEAFF. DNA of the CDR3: TGCGCCAGCAGTTTACAGGGTAAGGGTGAAGCTTTCTTT.

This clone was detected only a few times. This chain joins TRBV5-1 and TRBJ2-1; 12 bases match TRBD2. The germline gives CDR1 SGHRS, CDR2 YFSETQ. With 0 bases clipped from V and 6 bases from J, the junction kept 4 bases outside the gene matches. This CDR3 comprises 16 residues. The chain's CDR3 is CASSLATTSGGNEQFF. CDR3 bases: TGCGCCAGCAGCTTGGCCACGACTAGCGGGGGCAATGAGCAGTTCTTC.

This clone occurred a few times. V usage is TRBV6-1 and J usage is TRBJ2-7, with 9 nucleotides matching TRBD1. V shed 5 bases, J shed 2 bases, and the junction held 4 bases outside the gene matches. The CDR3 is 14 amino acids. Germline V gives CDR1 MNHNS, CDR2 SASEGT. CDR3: CASSQGQGPYEQYF. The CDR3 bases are TGTGCCAGCAGTCAAGGACAGGGGCCCTACGAGCAGTACTTC.

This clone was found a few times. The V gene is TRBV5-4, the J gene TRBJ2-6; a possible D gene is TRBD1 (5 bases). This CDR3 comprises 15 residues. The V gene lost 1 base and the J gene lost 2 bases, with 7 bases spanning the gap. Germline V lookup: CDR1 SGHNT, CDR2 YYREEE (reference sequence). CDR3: CASSLQGPGANVLTF. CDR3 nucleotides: TGTGCCAGCAGCTTGCAGGGTCCTGGGGCCAACGTCCTGACTTTC. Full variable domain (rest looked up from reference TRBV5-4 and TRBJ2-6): ETGVTQSPTHLIKTRGQQVTLRCSSQSGHNTVSWYQQALGQGPQFIFQYYREEENGRGNFPPRFSGLQFPNYSSELNVNALELDDSALYLCASSLQGPGANVLTFGAGSRLTVL.

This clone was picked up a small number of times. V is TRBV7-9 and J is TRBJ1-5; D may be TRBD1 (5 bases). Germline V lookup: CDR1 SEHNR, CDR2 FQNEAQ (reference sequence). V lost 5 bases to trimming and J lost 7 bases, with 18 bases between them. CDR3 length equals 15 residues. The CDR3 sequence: CASSVAGLGAQPQHF. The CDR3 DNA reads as TGTGCCAGCAGCGTCGCCGGCCTAGGGGCCCAGCCCCAGCATTTT.

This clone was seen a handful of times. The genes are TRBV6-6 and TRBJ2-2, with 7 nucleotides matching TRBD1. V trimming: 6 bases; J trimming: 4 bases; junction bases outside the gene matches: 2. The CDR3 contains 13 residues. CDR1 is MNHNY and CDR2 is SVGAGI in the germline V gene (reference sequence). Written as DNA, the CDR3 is TGTGCCAGCAGGAACAGGGGCACCGGGGAGCTGTTTTTT. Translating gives CASRNRGTGELFF.

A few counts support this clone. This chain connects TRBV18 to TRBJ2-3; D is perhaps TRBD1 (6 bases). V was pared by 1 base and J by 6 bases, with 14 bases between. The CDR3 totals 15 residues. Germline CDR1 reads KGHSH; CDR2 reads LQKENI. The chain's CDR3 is CASSPRGTPVDTQYF. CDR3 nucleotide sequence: TGTGCCAGCTCACCACGGGGGACACCTGTGGATACGCAGTATTTT.

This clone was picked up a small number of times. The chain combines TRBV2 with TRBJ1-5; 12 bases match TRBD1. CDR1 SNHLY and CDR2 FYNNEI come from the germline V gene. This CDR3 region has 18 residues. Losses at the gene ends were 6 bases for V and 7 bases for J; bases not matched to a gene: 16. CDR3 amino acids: CASRRGDRGLGGEQPQHF. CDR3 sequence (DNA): TGTGCCAGCAGGAGGGGGGACAGGGGGCTCGGTGGTGAGCAGCCCCAGCATTTT.

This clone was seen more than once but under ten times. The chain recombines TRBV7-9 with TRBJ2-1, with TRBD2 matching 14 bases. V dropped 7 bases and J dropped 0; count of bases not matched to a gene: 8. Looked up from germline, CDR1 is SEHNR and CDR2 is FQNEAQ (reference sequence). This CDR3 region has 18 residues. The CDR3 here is CASTPGLAGGSSYNEQFF. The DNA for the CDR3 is TGTGCCAGCACCCCTGGACTAGCGGGGGGCAGCTCCTACAATGAGCAGTTCTTC.

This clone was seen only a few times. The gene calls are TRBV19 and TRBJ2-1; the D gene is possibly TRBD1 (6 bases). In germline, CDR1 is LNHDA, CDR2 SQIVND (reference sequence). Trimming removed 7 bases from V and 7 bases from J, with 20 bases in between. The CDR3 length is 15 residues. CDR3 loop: CASNPGEGVGNEQFF. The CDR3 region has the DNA TGTGCCAGTAACCCAGGAGAGGGGGTCGGAAATGAGCAGTTCTTC.

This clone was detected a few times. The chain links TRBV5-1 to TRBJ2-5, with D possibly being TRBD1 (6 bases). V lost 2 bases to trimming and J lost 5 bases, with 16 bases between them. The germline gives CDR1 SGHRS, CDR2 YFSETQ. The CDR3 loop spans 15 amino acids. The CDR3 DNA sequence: TGCGCCAGCAGCTTCTCAGGGGTCCCGAGTGAGACCCAGTACTTC. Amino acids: CASSFSGVPSETQYF.

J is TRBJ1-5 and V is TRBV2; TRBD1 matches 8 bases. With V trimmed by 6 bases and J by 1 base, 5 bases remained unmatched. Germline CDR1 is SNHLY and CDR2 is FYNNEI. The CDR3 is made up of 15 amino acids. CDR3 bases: TGTGCCAGCAGCACCGACAGGGGAAGCAATCAGCCCCAGCATTTT. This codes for CASSTDRGSNQPQHF.

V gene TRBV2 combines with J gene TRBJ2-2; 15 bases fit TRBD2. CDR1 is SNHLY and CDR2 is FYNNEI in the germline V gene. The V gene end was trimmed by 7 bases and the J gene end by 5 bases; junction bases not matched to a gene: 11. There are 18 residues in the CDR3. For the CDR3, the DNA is TGTGCCAGCACCAAAAGGACTAGCGGGGGGGCTAAGACCGGGGAGCTGTTTTTT. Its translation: CASTKRTSGGAKTGELFF.

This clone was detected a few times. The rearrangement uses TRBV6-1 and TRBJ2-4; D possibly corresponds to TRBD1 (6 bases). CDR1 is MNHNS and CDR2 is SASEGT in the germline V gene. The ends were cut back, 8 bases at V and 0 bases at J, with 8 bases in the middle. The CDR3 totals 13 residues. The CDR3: CASGGLAKNIQYF. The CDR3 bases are TGTGCCAGCGGGGGCCTAGCCAAAAACATTCAGTACTTC.

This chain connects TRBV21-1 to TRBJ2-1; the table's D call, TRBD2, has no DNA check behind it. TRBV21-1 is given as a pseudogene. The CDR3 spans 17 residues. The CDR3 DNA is TGTGCCAGCAGCCTAGCGGGCCCACACCTCCTAACCCGGGAGCAGTTCTTC. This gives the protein CASSLAGPHLLTREQFF.

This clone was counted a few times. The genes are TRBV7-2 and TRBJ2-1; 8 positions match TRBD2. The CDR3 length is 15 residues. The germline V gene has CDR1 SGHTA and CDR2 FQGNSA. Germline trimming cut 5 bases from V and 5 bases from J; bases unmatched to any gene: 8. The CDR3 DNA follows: TGTGCCAGCAGCCCCTGGGCGGGGGGAAACAATGAGCAGTTCTTC. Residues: CASSPWAGGNNEQFF.